These 31 T cell receptor beta chains were all obtained from the same sample, sequenced in a study of T cell changes during pregnancy in multiple sclerosis. Data came from immunoSEQ multiplex PCR; TCRdb stores just in-frame clones and leaves some out. This table has tens of thousands of clones, roughly 88% appearing once. The source was CD8+ T cells from peripheral blood mononuclear cells, collected after pregnancy. Receptors were obtained from a female donor with multiple sclerosis, enrolled in a pregnancy study.

DNA of the CDR3: TGTGCCAGCAGTCGAACAGGGGGCGAATACAATGAGCAGTTCTTC. Translation: CASSRTGGEYNEQFF. The J gene is TRBJ2-1, the V gene TRBV2; TRBD1 agrees at 9 bases. Losses at the gene ends were 5 bases for V and 4 bases for J; bases not matched to a gene: 6. Germline CDR1 is SNHLY and CDR2 is FYNNEI. The CDR3 spans 15 residues.

Points on this clone: The junction shows a germline mismatch at one end, possibly a read error. The chain combines TRBV7-7 with TRBJ2-7; the D gene is possibly TRBD1 (6 bases). This CDR3 region has 14 residues. The V gene's germline CDR1 is SSHAT and CDR2 FNYEAQ (reference sequence). CDR3 amino acids: CASSSFLGAGEQYF. The CDR3 bases are TGTGCTAGCAGCTCTTTCTTGGGGGCCGGAGAGCAGTACTTC.

This clone was counted a few times. The J gene is TRBJ1-3, the V gene TRBV4-3; D call uncertain. Trimming shortened V by 1 base and J by 8 bases, and 12 bases separated the two germline ends. The CDR3 has 14 amino acids. Looked up from germline, CDR1 is LGHNA and CDR2 is YSLEER. This CDR3 reads CASSQGVAEDTIYF. The CDR3 nucleotides are TGCGCCAGCAGCCAAGGAGTGGCGGAGGACACCATATATTTT.

CDR3 coding DNA: TGTGCCAGCAGCGTGTCCAGAGGGACCGGGGAGCTGTTTTTT. Its protein product is CASSVSRGTGELFF. V is TRBV9 and J is TRBJ2-2, with D possibly being TRBD2 (5 bases). Germline V lookup: CDR1 SGDLS, CDR2 YYNGEE. This CDR3 is 14 amino acids long. Trimming stripped 2 bases from V and 5 bases from J, with 10 bases between.

The chain joins TRBV5-6 to TRBJ1-3, with D hard to call. Trimming stripped 0 bases from V and 0 bases from J, with 4 bases between. CDR3 size: 14 residues. The V gene's germline CDR1 is SGHDT and CDR2 YYEEEE. The CDR3 sequence: CASSLGSSGNTIYF. The CDR3 DNA follows: TGTGCCAGCAGCTTGGGGAGCTCTGGAAACACCATATATTTT.

The chain recombines TRBV5-4 with TRBJ2-7, with 10 bases lining up with TRBD1. Germline-derived CDR1 and CDR2 are SGHNT and YYREEE (reference sequence). The trim removed 4 bases at V and 5 bases at J, leaving 9 bases unmatched. This CDR3 region has 15 residues. In DNA, the CDR3 is TGTGCCAGCAGCCTTTGGGACAGGGGAGGTAACGAGCAGTACTTC. It encodes CASSLWDRGGNEQYF.

This clone was picked up a small number of times. This chain uses TRBV7-6 with TRBJ1-6; 8 nucleotides align to TRBD1. The length of the CDR3 is 14 residues. The J segment lost 8 bases and the V segment lost 4 bases, leaving 4 bases of the junction unmatched. In germline, CDR1 is SGHVS, CDR2 FNYEAQ. DNA for the CDR3: TGTGCCAGCAGCTCAGACAGGGGACATTCACCCCTCCACTTT. It encodes CASSSDRGHSPLHF. The whole variable domain, remainder taken from reference TRBV7-6 and TRBJ1-6, is GAGVSQSPRYKVTKRGQDVALRCDPISGHVSLYWYRQALGQGPEFLTYFNYEAQQDKSGLPNDRFSAERPEGSISTLTIQRTEQRDSAMYRCASSSDRGHSPLHFGNGTRLTVT.

The sample holds one count of this clone. The chain joins TRBV10-3 to TRBJ2-3; possibly TRBD2 for D (6 bases). The CDR3 is 13 amino acids. Germline V gene lookup returns CDR1 ENHRY and CDR2 SYGVKD. V lost 10 bases and J lost 5, with 16 bases in between. This CDR3 reads CASRTKDLDTQYF. Here the CDR3 DNA reads TGTGCCAGCCGGACTAAAGATCTAGATACGCAGTATTTT.

V usage is TRBV19 and J usage is TRBJ2-7; TRBD2 matches 10 bases. V was clipped by 6 bases and J by 0 bases; unmatched bases: 5. The CDR3 loop spans 15 amino acids. Germline CDR1 and CDR2: LNHDA and SQIVND (reference sequence). Here the CDR3 reads CASSLAGASSYEQYF. The DNA of the CDR3 is TGTGCCAGTAGCCTAGCGGGGGCGAGCTCCTACGAGCAGTACTTC.

The chain joins TRBV27 to TRBJ2-7; TRBD1 aligns across 12 bases. The germline gives CDR1 MNHEY, CDR2 SMNVEV (reference sequence). The CDR3 length is 12 residues. J lost 12 bases, V lost 7 bases, and 7 bases had no gene match. CDR3 in amino acids: CASTGQGALMYF. As DNA, the CDR3 is TGTGCCAGCACGGGACAGGGGGCGCTTATGTACTTC.

The rearrangement uses TRBV29-1 and TRBJ2-7; a weak D match, TRBD2 (6 bases). In germline, CDR1 is SQVTM, CDR2 ANQGSEA. Trimming took 6 bases from V and 5 from J, leaving 14 bases between them. The CDR3 totals 12 residues. The CDR3 here is CSVHGAGNEQYF. CDR3 in DNA: TGCAGCGTCCACGGGGCGGGAAACGAGCAGTACTTC.

The rearrangement joins TRBV18 to TRBJ1-1, with D maybe TRBD1 (6 bases). This CDR3 has 15 amino acids. Germline V gives CDR1 KGHSH, CDR2 LQKENI. The V gene lost 4 bases and the J gene lost 7 bases, with 19 bases spanning the gap. The DNA of the CDR3 is TGTGCCAGCTCACGACCGGCGGGGGCGCGGAATGAAGCTTTCTTT. Encoded protein: CASSRPAGARNEAFF.

The chain recombines TRBV9 with TRBJ2-2; tentatively, D is TRBD1 (6 bases). Trimming shortened V by 0 bases and J by 5 bases, and 8 bases separated the two germline ends. The CDR3 runs 14 residues. CDR1 is SGDLS, CDR2 YYNGEE, per germline. Here the CDR3 DNA reads TGTGCCAGCAGCGTAGGTACAGGGACCGGGGAGCTGTTTTTT. Translation: CASSVGTGTGELFF. The variable domain in full, completed from reference TRBV9 and TRBJ2-2, reads DSGVTQTPKHLITATGQRVTLRCSPRSGDLSVYWYQQSLDQGLQFLIQYYNGEERAKGNILERFSAQQFPDLHSELNLSSLELGDSALYFCASSVGTGTGELFFGEGSRLTVL.

The rearrangement uses TRBV7-2 and TRBJ1-1; D is perhaps TRBD1 (5 bases). V was cut by 3 bases and J by 3 bases, with 8 bases left in between. The CDR3 runs to 13 residues. Germline CDR1 and CDR2: SGHTA and FQGNSA. CDR3 residues: CASSFGGYTEAFF. The CDR3 DNA sequence: TGTGCCAGCAGCTTCGGGGGGTACACTGAAGCTTTCTTT.

The chain has TRBV19 and TRBJ1-4; D is uncertain. This CDR3 spans 14 amino acids. The germline gives CDR1 LNHDA, CDR2 SQIVND (reference sequence). V gave up 3 bases and J gave up 8 bases, with 13 bases separating them. The CDR3 sequence: CASSIFLGGEKLFF. The DNA of the CDR3 is TGTGCCAGTAGTATCTTTCTAGGAGGAGAAAAACTGTTTTTT.

This clone was observed once. The chain recombines TRBV4-3 with TRBJ1-1; D uncertain. V was trimmed by 4 bases and J by 4 bases, leaving 16 bases between them. The CDR3 sequence is 15 residues long. Germline-derived CDR1 and CDR2 are LGHNA and YSLEER. Here the CDR3 reads CASSPRSPAGTEAFF. CDR3 nucleotide sequence: TGCGCCAGCAGCCCGCGATCCCCCGCTGGCACTGAAGCTTTCTTT.

The genes are TRBV30 and TRBJ2-3; TRBD1 matches 7 bases. V shed 3 bases and J 0 bases; nucleotides not matched to a gene: 6. CDR3 length: 15 residues. The V gene's germline CDR1 is GTSNPN and CDR2 SVGIG (reference sequence). DNA of the CDR3: TGTGCCTGGAGCCCCGGGACAGTAAGCACAGATACGCAGTATTTT. This codes for CAWSPGTVSTDTQYF.

This chain uses TRBV4-3 with TRBJ2-2; 9 bases map to TRBD1. V shed 3 bases, J shed 6 bases, and the junction held 2 bases outside the gene matches. The CDR3 runs to 14 residues. CDR1 is LGHNA and CDR2 is YSLEER in the germline V gene. Written as DNA, the CDR3 is TGCGCCAGCAGCCAGCGACAGGGGGCCGGGGAGCTGTTTTTT. It translates to CASSQRQGAGELFF.

As concerns this clone: The same CDR3 arises from other DNA sequences in this sample as well. V and J are TRBV11-2 and TRBJ2-1; no reliable D call. Germline V gene data show CDR1 as SGHAT and CDR2 as FQNNGV. The V end lost 1 base, the J end lost 6 bases, and 4 bases lay between the germline ends. The CDR3 consists of 12 residues. The CDR3 sequence: CASSLVSNEQFF. In DNA, the CDR3 is TGTGCCAGCAGCTTAGTATCCAATGAGCAGTTCTTC. The full variable domain, its missing parts supplied by reference TRBV11-2 and TRBJ2-1, is EAGVAQSPRYKIIEKRQSVAFWCNPISGHATLYWYQQILGQGPKLLIQFQNNGVVDDSQLPKDRFSAERLKGVDSTLKIQPAKLEDSAVYLCASSLVSNEQFFGPGTRLTVL.

J is TRBJ1-1 and V is TRBV9; TRBD1 might be the D (5 bases). Germline V lookup: CDR1 SGDLS, CDR2 YYNGEE. V was shortened by 2 bases and J by 3 bases, with 8 bases between the two germline ends. There are 13 residues in the CDR3. DNA of the CDR3: TGTGCCAGCAGCGTCTGGGGGGACACTGAAGCTTTCTTT. Amino acids: CASSVWGDTEAFF.

The chain uses TRBV28 and TRBJ2-7; 8 bases agree with TRBD2. V lost 7 bases and J lost 2; bases outside the gene matches: 4. From germline, CDR1 is MDHEN and CDR2 SYDVKM. This CDR3 contains 13 residues. The CDR3, as DNA: TGTGCCAGCACCGGGGGGGCAACCTACGAGCAGTACTTC. This translates into CASTGGATYEQYF.

The CDR3 bases are TGTGCCAGCGGACGACAGGGAGGCGAGCAGTACTTC. Protein product: CASGRQGGEQYF. This rearrangement joins TRBV9 to TRBJ2-7, with D perhaps TRBD1 (7 bases). V was pared by 7 bases and J by 6 bases, with 14 bases between. The germline gives CDR1 SGDLS, CDR2 YYNGEE. The CDR3 extends over 12 amino acids.

V gene TRBV19 combines with J gene TRBJ2-7; 7 nucleotides align to TRBD2. The CDR3 is made up of 14 amino acids. CDR1 LNHDA and CDR2 SQIVND come from the germline V gene (reference sequence). V was clipped by 7 bases and J by 2 bases; unmatched bases: 8. The CDR3 nucleotides are TGTGCCAGTACCCCGGGAAGCGGGGCCTACGAGCAGTACTTC. Translated: CASTPGSGAYEQYF.

This clone appeared once. This chain connects TRBV12-1 to TRBJ2-5; the DNA was not used to check the table's D call, TRBD2. TRBV12-1 is shown as a pseudogene. The CDR3 contains 16 residues. The CDR3 is CASSIRTSGGEETQYF. DNA of the CDR3: TGTGCCAGCAGCATAAGGACTAGCGGGGGGGAAGAGACCCAGTACTTC.

This chain connects TRBV9 to TRBJ2-7, with 10 bases matching TRBD2. The V segment lost 3 bases and the J segment 6 bases; nucleotides outside the gene matches: 6. Germline lookup yields CDR1 SGDLS and CDR2 YYNGEE. This CDR3 is built from 14 residues. The CDR3 bases are TGTGCCAGCAGCGCGAGCGGGGGGGCGGGCGAGCAGTACTTC. It specifies CASSASGGAGEQYF.

This chain uses TRBV5-5 with TRBJ1-3; D is perhaps TRBD1 (6 bases). There are 16 residues in the CDR3. Germline V gene lookup returns CDR1 SGHKS and CDR2 YYEKEE (reference sequence). V was clipped by 4 bases and J by 0 bases, with 14 bases between them. The CDR3 sequence is CASSPNPGDSGNTIYF. The DNA for the CDR3 is TGTGCCAGCAGCCCGAATCCAGGGGACTCTGGAAACACCATATATTTT.

V gene TRBV9 combines with J gene TRBJ2-5; D call uncertain. This CDR3 spans 12 amino acids. Germline assignment: CDR1 SGDLS and CDR2 YYNGEE. V shed 4 bases and J shed 9 bases, with 13 bases lying between them. The CDR3 here is CASSRAGQAQYF. The CDR3 nucleotides read TGTGCCAGCAGCCGCGCAGGTCAGGCCCAGTACTTC.

The chain is built from TRBV4-1 and TRBJ2-7; 7 bases fit TRBD1. Germline CDR1 MGHRA, CDR2 YSYEKL. The CDR3 contains 14 residues. The J segment lost 4 bases and the V segment lost 5 bases, leaving 8 bases of the junction unmatched. The CDR3 region is CASSGRTGSYEQYF. The CDR3, as DNA: TGCGCCAGCAGCGGTCGGACAGGATCTTACGAGCAGTACTTC.

This rearrangement joins TRBV19 to TRBJ2-7; the match to TRBD1 covers 9 bases. There are 15 residues in the CDR3. CDR1 and CDR2 (germline): LNHDA, SQIVND (reference sequence). V lost 5 bases, J lost 2 bases, and 7 bases stayed unmatched. CDR3 loop: CASSARDRDPYEQYF. The CDR3 nucleotides read TGTGCCAGTAGTGCCCGGGACAGGGATCCCTACGAGCAGTACTTC.

The chain joins TRBV6-5 to TRBJ1-5; the D is unclear. V shed 6 bases and J shed 0 bases, with 12 bases lying between them. Germline V CDR1 and CDR2: MNHEY, SVGAGI. The CDR3 length is 15 residues. CDR3 region: CASSQEYYSNQPQHF. CDR3 bases: TGTGCCAGCAGCCAAGAGTACTATAGCAATCAGCCCCAGCATTTT.

The chain carries TRBV19 and TRBJ1-1, with D tentatively TRBD1 (5 bases). The germline V and J ends were trimmed by 6 bases and 11 bases, with 19 bases remaining between them. In germline, CDR1 is LNHDA, CDR2 SQIVND (reference sequence). The CDR3 contains 13 residues. The CDR3 sequence is CASRPGTPSEAFF. CDR3 DNA sequence: TGTGCCAGTAGGCCCGGGACTCCAAGTGAGGCTTTCTTT.